The clone carrying this T cell receptor beta chain came up a few times. The antigen remains undetermined. These data are taken from a study of beta chain features in type 1 diabetes. V shed 0 bases and J shed 0 bases, with 6 bases lying between them. The germline V gene has CDR1 SEHNR and CDR2 FQNEAQ (reference sequence). The CDR3 runs 15 residues. The study's findings and limits: Although PCR might favor shorter templates, it would do so equally in patients and controls.

The sequenced template was cDNA made from the entire isolated RNA. TCRdb's table, derived via immunoSEQ multiplex PCR, lists solely in-frame clones and lacks some. The table has 850,000 to 900,000 clones, roughly 17% seen once. This receptor was taken from a woman under 30 in good health. The genes are TRBV7-9 and TRBJ1-5; D might be TRBD1 (5 bases). Source material: naive CD4+ T cells from blood. CDR3 region: CASSLAGASNQPQHF. The DNA for the CDR3 is TGTGCCAGCAGCTTAGCCGGGGCTAGCAATCAGCCCCAGCATTTT.